This TCR beta chain was captured in a study of molecular identifiers for immune sequencing clone quantification. CDR3 length equals 17 residues. Germline V CDR1 and CDR2: LGHNT, FRNRAP. V lost 3 bases, J lost 4 bases, and 21 bases lay in between. Turning to this clonotype: As yet, its antigen is unknown.

Preparation methods for the bulk TCR libraries were those previously described, with listed TCR primers. TCRdb redid the calling of the PCR reads with MiXCR, one entry per CDR3 protein. The sample contains 400,000 to 600,000 distinct CDR3 sequences, around 25% of which appear only once. Points from the study as a whole: Reportedly, one cell's Jurkat TCR RNA was detected within 1,100,000 naive CD8 cells.

The chain joins TRBV12-5 to TRBJ1-1, with unresolved D. The source is a human donor in good health. Some libraries in this study had Jurkat cell RNA spiked in. Sequences were obtained from naive CD8+ T cells from blood, with Jurkat cell RNA spiked in. Indicated subset: FACS-sorted CD8+CD4-CCR7+CD45RA+ naive T cells. The CDR3 region is CASGFSPVEGRITEAFF. For the CDR3, the DNA is TGTGCTAGTGGTTTCAGCCCCGTTGAAGGGCGAATCACTGAAGCTTTCTTT.